The 7 T cell receptor beta chains listed next were all sequenced from one sample in a study of shared clonotypes between healthy human individuals. Generated by immunoSEQ multiplex PCR, the TCRdb table keeps only in-frame clones and is missing some. The sample lists 300,000 or so clones, around two thirds occurring once. The material sequenced was memory CD4+ T cells sorted from blood. The subset here: CD45RA-negative fraction. Receptor source: a man younger than 40 in good health.

A note on this clone: The germline gene is not matched at one end of the junction; a read error may be the cause. V is TRBV6-1 and J is TRBJ2-1; 10 bases match TRBD2. CDR3 length equals 15 residues. Per germline, CDR1 MNHNS and CDR2 SASEGT. CDR3 coding DNA: TGTGCCAGCACTGAAGCGGGAGGGCCTCGATATGAGCAGTTCTTC. Its translation is CASTEAGGPRYEQFF.

The chain carries TRBV19 and TRBJ2-7; no reliable D call. The CDR3 is 13 residues long. The germline CDR1 and CDR2 sequences are LNHDA and SQIVND (reference sequence). V was pared by 3 bases and J by 2 bases, with 8 bases between. CDR3 region: CASSILGTYEQYF. Written as DNA, the CDR3 is TGTGCCAGTAGTATTCTGGGAACCTACGAGCAGTACTTC.

The J gene is TRBJ2-6, the V gene TRBV18; D is undetermined. Trimming took off 0 bases at V and 0 bases at J, with 9 bases between the two ends. The CDR3 contains 17 residues. In germline, CDR1 is KGHSH, CDR2 LQKENI. CDR3 DNA: TGTGCCAGCTCACCACCAAAGGGAAGCTCTGGGGCCAACGTCCTGACTTTC. It translates to CASSPPKGSSGANVLTF.

CDR3 protein: CASSRYGTGAYEQYF. Here the CDR3 DNA reads TGTGCCAGCAGCCGCTACGGGACAGGAGCCTACGAGCAGTACTTC. The chain is built from TRBV14 and TRBJ2-7; 8 nucleotides line up with TRBD1. This CDR3 spans 15 amino acids. The junction had 7 bases not matched to a gene; V was cut back by 4 bases and J by 2 bases. Germline V gene lookup returns CDR1 SGHDN and CDR2 FVKESK.

The chain recombines TRBV5-1 with TRBJ2-3; 8 positions match TRBD2. J gave up 0 bases and V 5 bases, and 5 bases lay outside the gene matches. From germline, CDR1 is SGHRS and CDR2 YFSETQ. The CDR3 has 15 amino acids. In nucleotides, the CDR3 is TGCGCCAGCAGTGCTAGCGGGCCAAGCACAGATACGCAGTATTTT. It yields the protein CASSASGPSTDTQYF.

The chain recombines TRBV18 with TRBJ2-6; no definite D call. CDR1 is KGHSH and CDR2 is LQKENI in the germline V gene. With 6 bases removed from V and 2 bases from J, the gap between germline ends came to 11 bases. The CDR3 extends over 15 amino acids. CDR3 nucleotides: TGTGCCAGCTCGCAGAGTGGGGCTGGGGCCAACGTCCTGACTTTC. Its protein product is CASSQSGAGANVLTF.

The V and J genes are TRBV4-1 and TRBJ2-1; D gene unclear. Germline values: CDR1 MGHRA, CDR2 YSYEKL. Trimming removed 0 bases from V and 2 bases from J, with 11 bases in between. The CDR3 runs 16 residues. The CDR3 sequence: CASSQDDLVTYNEQFF. Written as DNA, the CDR3 is TGCGCCAGCAGCCAAGATGATCTAGTAACCTACAATGAGCAGTTCTTC.